This TCR beta chain was identified during a study of metastatic and nonmetastatic thyroid tumors. Study details: Repertoire comparisons spanned blood and tumor or nodule tissue from malignant and benign thyroid patients.

This clone was observed a few times. Its specificity is unknown. Thyroid surgery was performed in patients who had received no treatment beforehand. V lost 8 bases to trimming and J lost 9 bases; unmatched junction nucleotides: 10. Germline values: CDR1 MNHNS, CDR2 SASEGT. This CDR3 spans 14 amino acids. Authors' methods: The distant-metastasis classifier for papillary thyroid cancer was built from CDR3 differences across clinicopathological groups. TCRdb recomputed clones from the PCR reads via MiXCR. The V and J calls come from TCRdb's annotation, not from the publication. This table holds some 18,000 clones, approximately 37% found once. General study points: TCR beta diversity was reportedly significantly higher in malignant thyroid tumors than benign nodules, in blood and tumor.

The chain uses TRBV6-1 and TRBJ2-1, with 10 bases fitting TRBD1. The TCR comes from a female donor with papillary thyroid cancer or a benign thyroid nodule (not recorded which). Some clones in this sample may be carry-over from other donors' samples. Sequenced: tumor tissue. The CDR3 is CASDRGREWGEQFF. CDR3 DNA sequence: TGTGCCAGCGACAGGGGGCGGGAGTGGGGTGAGCAGTTCTTC.